This TCR beta chain was captured in a study of blood T cell repertoires in COVID-19. Study information: Researchers got acute and convalescent COVID-19 samples from the United States, Italy and Spain. Sample material is recorded as cDNA or gDNA derived from T cells, B-cell-depleted T cells, or PBMCs.

Germline V gene lookup returns CDR1 MNHEY and CDR2 SVGAGI. The CDR3 is 14 amino acids. With 6 bases removed from V and 1 base from J, the gap between germline ends came to 12 bases. Sequencing was performed with immunoSEQ multiplex PCR; in TCRdb, only in-frame clones are kept and a portion is missing. The sample records 100,000 to 150,000 clones, about 85% being singletons. Specimen: peripheral blood. This chain connects TRBV6-5 to TRBJ1-1; TRBD1 is a possible D gene (6 bases). The TCR comes from a man aged 80 or over with active or convalescent COVID-19. The CDR3 nucleotides are TGTGCCAGCAGCTGGGGGCGGAAGAACACTGAAGCTTTCTTT. It specifies CASSWGRKNTEAFF.